Shown below are 20 T cell receptor beta chains from a single sample sequenced in a study of regulatory T cells in long-lasting Graves disease. As for time point: newly diagnosed GD, antithyroid drugs for less than 3 months. Generation of the TCR library employed RNA extracted from PBMCs. Arm-PCR of CDR3 regions with iRepertoire HTBI primers generated TCR beta libraries. TCRdb re-called the multiplex PCR reads through MiXCR, storing one row per CDR3 protein. The sample holds under 300,000 distinct CDR3 sequences; approximately 20% are singletons and the top ten take 12% to 15%. This sample was shared with a second study, whose subject was T cells in Graves' hyperthyroidism and ophthalmopathy.

The starting material was peripheral blood mononuclear cells (PBMCs), obtained at new diagnosis, from a patient treated with antithyroid drugs. All receptors come from a woman aged 30 to 39 with Graves disease.

This clonotype was seen ten or more times. The chain links TRBV18 to TRBJ1-2; no firm D call. There are 13 residues in the CDR3. Per the germline V gene, CDR1 is KGHSH and CDR2 is LQKENI. V was cut by 2 bases and J by 0 bases, with 4 bases left in between. The CDR3 region has the DNA TGTGCCAGCTCACCAGCTGCTAACTATGGCTACACCTTC. Protein: CASSPAANYGYTF.

Ten or more counts support this clonotype. V usage is TRBV12-3 or TRBV12-4 and J usage is TRBJ2-1, with unresolved D. Deletions cut 5 bases from V and 0 bases from J, with 11 bases between. The CDR3 runs 15 residues. CDR3 amino acids: CASSPHISSYNEQFF. In DNA, the CDR3 is TGTGCCAGCAGTCCCCACATCAGCTCCTACAATGAGCAGTTCTTC.

This clonotype has at least ten counts. This chain uses TRBV7-8 with TRBJ2-3, with TRBD1 identical over 8 bases. This CDR3 has 13 residues. The germline V gene encodes CDR1 SGHVS and CDR2 FQNEAQ. Germline trimming cut 5 bases from V and 6 bases from J; bases unmatched to any gene: 4. This chain's CDR3 is CASSTRTGDTQYF. CDR3 DNA sequence: TGTGCCAGCAGCACGCGGACAGGGGATACGCAGTATTTT.

This clonotype was seen ten or more times. The junction departs from germline at one end; a sequencing error may be responsible. The rearrangement joins TRBV12-3 or TRBV12-4 to TRBJ1-2, with D perhaps matching TRBD1 (5 bases). The CDR3 length is 12 residues. The CDR3 DNA follows: TGTGCCAGCAGTTTAAGCTGGGGCCAGCTCGCCTTC. Encoded protein: CASSLSWGQLAF.

V gene TRBV24-1 combines with J gene TRBJ2-1, with 12 bases lining up with TRBD2. CDR1 is KGHDR, CDR2 SFDVKD, per germline. The CDR3 length is 15 residues. The V segment lost 5 bases and the J segment 10 bases; nucleotides outside the gene matches: 8. CDR3: CATSGSSGGAGEQFF. CDR3 DNA sequence: TGTGCCACCAGTGGTTCTAGCGGGGGGGCCGGAGAGCAGTTCTTC.

This clonotype occurred many times. The V and J genes are TRBV11-2 and TRBJ1-1; a possible D gene is TRBD1 (5 bases). The CDR3 covers 16 residues. V shed 3 bases and J shed 0 bases, with 14 bases lying between them. Per the germline V gene, CDR1 is SGHAT and CDR2 is FQNNGV. CDR3 in amino acids: CASSLGGSLMNTEAFF. In DNA, the CDR3 is TGTGCCAGCAGCTTGGGGGGGTCCCTTATGAACACTGAAGCTTTCTTT.

This clonotype has ten or more counts. This chain uses TRBV12-3 or TRBV12-4 with TRBJ2-2; D is perhaps TRBD1 (5 bases). This CDR3 spans 16 amino acids. V was clipped by 5 bases and J by 0 bases, with 13 bases between them. The CDR3 bases are TGTGCCAGCAGTAGCCTGGGGCCTCCGAACACCGGGGAGCTGTTTTTT. Amino acids: CASSSLGPPNTGELFF.

This clonotype was detected many times. The chain is built from TRBV9 and TRBJ1-6; 7 nucleotides agree with TRBD1. The length of the CDR3 is 14 residues. Germline V CDR1 and CDR2: SGDLS, YYNGEE. Trimming at V came to 3 bases and at J to 13 bases, leaving 10 bases not matched to a gene. CDR3 bases: TGTGCCAGCAGCGCGCACAGGGGCCTGGAGCCCCTCCACTTT. Its translation is CASSAHRGLEPLHF.

The V gene is TRBV5-1, the J gene TRBJ1-6; D might be TRBD1 (6 bases). Germline V gene sequence: CDR1 SGHRS, CDR2 YFSETQ. The V and J ends lost 4 bases and 8 bases respectively, with 10 bases between them. The CDR3 sequence is 13 residues long. CDR3 coding DNA: TGCGCCAGCAGCAGCCGGACAGATTCACCCCTCCACTTT. Residues: CASSSRTDSPLHF.

Ten or more counts support this clonotype. The chain employs TRBV6-1 and TRBJ1-1; D unresolved. The germline V gene encodes CDR1 MNHNS and CDR2 SASEGT. This CDR3 is 15 amino acids long. V lost 5 bases, J lost 3 bases, and 16 bases lay in between. The CDR3 reads CASSLEWVADTEAFF. CDR3 in DNA: TGTGCCAGCAGTCTCGAATGGGTCGCGGACACTGAAGCTTTCTTT.

This clonotype was seen ten or more times. The chain recombines TRBV12-5 with TRBJ2-5, with D perhaps assigned TRBD1 or TRBD2 (6 bases each). The CDR3 runs to 14 residues. With 7 bases removed from V and 5 bases from J, the gap between germline ends came to 17 bases. In germline, CDR1 is LGHNT, CDR2 FRNRAP. The DNA for the CDR3 is TGTGCTAGTGCCAAATCCCGGGGGCAGGAGACCCAGTACTTC. Amino acid sequence: CASAKSRGQETQYF.

This clonotype was seen at least ten times. The rearrangement uses TRBV9 and TRBJ2-1, with 10 bases identical to TRBD1. CDR1 and CDR2 from the germline V gene are SGDLS and YYNGEE. The CDR3 contains 13 residues. V lost 4 bases to trimming and J lost 9 bases; unmatched junction nucleotides: 4. Here the CDR3 DNA reads TGTGCCAGCAGCTTCCGGGACAGGGGTGAGCAGTTCTTC. As protein: CASSFRDRGEQFF.

In its sample, this clonotype was seen many times. This chain joins TRBV20-1 and TRBJ1-2; no clear D gene. Trimming took 5 bases from V and 4 from J, leaving 5 bases between them. This CDR3 has 10 amino acids. CDR1 is DFQATT, CDR2 SNEGSKA, per germline (reference sequence). DNA of the CDR3: TGCAGTGCTCGAACCTATGGCTACACCTTC. Translation gives CSARTYGYTF.

Ten or more counts support this clonotype. J is TRBJ2-7 and V is TRBV12-3 or TRBV12-4; 8 bases fit TRBD1. The V segment lost 1 base and the J segment 6 bases; nucleotides outside the gene matches: 5. The CDR3 is 14 amino acids. The CDR3 reads CASSLGQGAVEQYF. The CDR3 bases are TGTGCCAGCAGTTTAGGCCAGGGGGCTGTCGAGCAGTACTTC.

The count of this clonotype is one. The junction departs from the called germline gene at one end, perhaps through a read error. The V and J genes are TRBV5-6 and TRBJ2-3, with D unresolved. CDR3 size: 13 residues. CDR1 is SGHDT, CDR2 YYEEEE, per germline. In nucleotides, the CDR3 is TGTGCCAGCAGCCCCGCTATCGCCGATACGCGGTATTTT. This gives the protein CASSPAIADTRYF.

Regarding this clonotype: Just one base apart from a much larger clone, this may be a read error. This chain joins TRBV6-1 and TRBJ2-1, with TRBD1 matching over 8 bases. The CDR3 totals 16 residues. V lost 2 bases to trimming and J lost 4 bases; unmatched junction nucleotides: 7. CDR1 MNHNS and CDR2 SASEGT come from the germline V gene. The CDR3 protein is CASSEFATGEYNEQFF. The CDR3 DNA reads TGTGCCAGCAGTGAATTCGCGACAGGGGAATACAATGAGCAGTTCTTC.

The sample holds many counts of this clonotype. V gene TRBV15 combines with J gene TRBJ2-7, with TRBD2 matching over 8 bases. The trim removed 4 bases at V and 1 base at J, leaving 6 bases unmatched. Germline loops: CDR1 LNHNV, CDR2 YYDKDF (reference sequence). The CDR3 extends over 15 amino acids. CDR3 coding DNA: TGTGCCACCAGCACTCGGGTAGCGGGGTCCTACGAGCAGTACTTC. Its protein is CATSTRVAGSYEQYF.

This clonotype was seen ten or more times. The chain combines TRBV10-1 with TRBJ2-5, with D maybe TRBD1 (6 bases). The germline V gene encodes CDR1 WNHNN and CDR2 SYGVQD (reference sequence). Deletions cut 0 bases from V and 5 bases from J, with 10 bases between. The CDR3 length is 14 residues. For the CDR3, the DNA is TGCGCCAGCAGTGAGTCGGACAGCTACGAGACCCAGTACTTC. It specifies CASSESDSYETQYF.

The chain joins TRBV11-1 to TRBJ2-1, with 7 bases aligning to TRBD1. Trimming cost V 3 bases and J 4 bases; bases outside gene matches: 6. There are 15 residues in the CDR3. Germline V CDR1 and CDR2: SGHAT, FQDESV (reference sequence). The CDR3 is CASSLRQGPYNEQFF. The CDR3 coding sequence is TGTGCCAGCAGCTTGAGACAGGGACCATACAATGAGCAGTTCTTC.

This clonotype was recorded many times. This chain joins TRBV7-9 and TRBJ2-3; D gene ambiguous. V was trimmed by 5 bases and J by 6 bases, leaving 18 bases between them. The germline V gene encodes CDR1 SEHNR and CDR2 FQNEAQ (reference sequence). The CDR3 is 15 residues long. In DNA form, the CDR3 reads TGTGCCAGCAGCCCATGGGATCCTACCCCCGATACGCAGTATTTT. It codes for CASSPWDPTPDTQYF.